A selection of T cell receptor beta chains follows, all from one sample in a study of CD8+ T cells in alopecia areata. Only in-frame clones appear in the TCRdb table, and some are missing; sequencing was by immunoSEQ multiplex PCR. The table lists about 220,000 clones, 50% to 70% of them singletons, with more than 1.5% in the top ten. The source was CD4+ T cells sorted from blood, collected at week 4, from a patient treated with tofacitinib. The source is a human donor with alopecia areata. Each CDR3 is given with its conserved first and last residue. Each record gives: D gene, J gene, V gene, clone size, CDR3 protein, CDR3 DNA. A D gene is named only where the DNA matches it firmly. Clone size is not always given. Where it is, it says once, few, many or a class for expanded clones.

.	TRBJ1-1	TRBV19	.	CASSIFTEAFF	TGTGCCAGTAGTATCTTTACTGAAGCTTTCTTT
TRBD1	TRBJ2-5	TRBV29-1	.	CSVRDRRIQETQYF	TGCAGCGTCCGGGACAGGCGGATCCAAGAGACCCAGTACTTC
.	TRBJ2-1	TRBV30	.	CAWDTVDNEQFF	TGTGCCTGGGATACAGTAGACAATGAGCAGTTCTTC
.	TRBJ1-3	TRBV12-5	few	CASGVGNTIYF	TGTGCTAGTGGTGTAGGAAACACCATATATTTT
TRBD1	TRBJ1-1	TRBV30	.	CAWSRTGGVGEAFF	TGTGCCTGGAGTCGGACAGGGGGCGTAGGTGAAGCTTTCTTT
.	TRBJ1-5	TRBV30	.	CAWSKGISNQPQHF	TGTGCCTGGAGTAAGGGAATTAGCAATCAGCCCCAGCATTTT
.	TRBJ1-1	TRBV29-1	.	CSVEGLNTEAFF	TGCAGCGTTGAAGGGCTGAACACTGAAGCTTTCTTT
.	TRBJ1-6	TRBV5-6	.	CASSLDSGDSPLHF	TGTGCCAGCAGCTTGGACAGCGGCGATTCACCCCTCCACTTT
.	TRBJ2-5	TRBV20-1	few	CSAIRAETQYF	TGCAGTGCTATTCGGGCAGAGACCCAGTACTTC
.	TRBJ1-1	TRBV7-9	.	CASSFPQVKTEAFF	TGTGCCAGCAGCTTTCCGCAGGTAAAGACTGAAGCTTTCTTT
TRBD2	TRBJ2-3	TRBV4-3	.	CASSQGRTSLGDTQYF	TGCGCCAGCAGCCAAGGAAGGACTAGTTTGGGGGATACGCAGTATTTT
TRBD1	TRBJ2-3	TRBV30	.	CAWSKGQRISTDTQYF	TGTGCCTGGAGCAAGGGACAGCGGATTAGCACAGATACGCAGTATTTT
.	TRBJ1-2	TRBV20-1	few	CSARRDIDYTF	TGCAGTGCCCGCCGGGACATAGACTACACCTTC
.	TRBJ1-2	TRBV30	.	CAWSPDMTGNGYTF	TGTGCCTGGAGTCCCGACATGACAGGAAATGGCTACACCTTC
TRBD1	TRBJ2-1	TRBV27	few	CASSKQGESYNEQFF	TGTGCCAGTTCAAAACAGGGGGAGTCCTACAATGAGCAGTTCTTC
.	TRBJ1-2	TRBV29-1	.	CSVILQEGYGYTF	TGCAGCGTCATCCTACAGGAGGGCTATGGCTACACCTTC
.	TRBJ1-2	TRBV30	few	CAWSYSGQGVGYTF	.
.	TRBJ2-7	TRBV9	.	CASSLSTGQGGYEQYF	TGTGCCAGCAGCCTCTCAACAGGGCAGGGTGGCTACGAGCAGTACTTC
.	TRBJ1-1	TRBV11-2	.	CASSTGRTAAVLEAFF	TGTGCCAGCAGCACCGGACGGACCGCGGCGGTACTTGAAGCTTTCTTT
.	TRBJ2-2	TRBV2	.	CASSEISGGELFF	TGTGCCAGCAGTGAAATCTCGGGCGGGGAGCTGTTTTTT
.	TRBJ2-1	TRBV7-2	few	CASSSRQDNEQFF	TGTGCCAGCAGCTCCAGACAGGACAATGAGCAGTTCTTC
TRBD2	TRBJ2-3	TRBV7-2	.	CASSLGGGTTDTQYF	TGTGCCAGCAGCTTGGGCGGGGGAACCACAGATACGCAGTATTTT
.	TRBJ2-7	TRBV20-1	few	CSASRGYEQYF	TGCAGTGCTTCGCGGGGCTACGAGCAGTACTTC
.	TRBJ1-2	TRBV29-1	.	CSVEMGYGYTF	TGCAGCGTTGAGATGGGGTATGGCTACACCTTC
.	TRBJ1-1	TRBV29-1	.	CSVSGQENTEAFF	TGCAGCGTTTCGGGACAAGAGAACACTGAAGCTTTCTTT
.	TRBJ2-7	TRBV7-2	.	CASSLEMGRNYEQYF	TGTGCCAGCAGCTTAGAGATGGGAAGAAACTACGAGCAGTACTTC
.	TRBJ2-5	TRBV11-2	.	CASSLGVVGRLKEETQYF	TGTGCCAGCAGCTTAGGGGTAGTAGGAAGGCTCAAGGAGGAGACCCAGTACTTC
.	TRBJ1-1	TRBV14	.	CASSQVSSLNTEAFF	TGTGCCAGCAGCCAAGTCTCCAGCCTGAACACTGAAGCTTTCTTT
.	TRBJ2-2	TRBV5-6	.	CASSLAWAEPEWDGELFF	TGTGCCAGCAGCTTGGCTTGGGCCGAGCCGGAGTGGGACGGGGAGCTGTTTTTT
.	TRBJ2-2	TRBV25-1	.	CASSLIGQPPGELFF	TGTGCCAGCAGTCTGATAGGACAGCCTCCCGGGGAGCTGTTTTTT
.	TRBJ1-1	TRBV29-1	many	CSGTPTPNTEAFF	TGCAGCGGTACACCGACACCGAACACTGAAGCTTTCTTT
.	TRBJ2-1	TRBV7-2	.	CASSLYDWQFF	TGTGCCAGCAGCTTATATGACTGGCAGTTCTTC
TRBD1	TRBJ1-6	TRBV5-1	.	CASRGERTGNSPLHF	TGCGCCAGCAGGGGGGAGCGGACAGGAAATTCACCCCTCCACTTT
.	TRBJ1-1	TRBV6-5	.	CATTRSTEAFF	TGTGCCACAACTCGGAGCACTGAAGCTTTCTTT
.	TRBJ2-5	TRBV5-1	.	CASSLRQRETQYF	TGCGCCAGCAGCCTCAGACAGAGGGAGACCCAGTACTTC
TRBD1	TRBJ1-5	TRBV23-1	.	CATRRTGWRQPQHF	TGCGCCACCCGAAGGACAGGGTGGAGGCAGCCCCAGCATTTT
TRBD1	TRBJ1-2	TRBV20-1	once	CSAGQVYGYTF	TGCAGTGCTGGACAGGTCTATGGCTACACCTTC
.	TRBJ2-4	TRBV9	.	CASSPSLRRDKNIQYF	TGTGCCAGCAGCCCAAGCCTCAGGCGGGACAAAAACATTCAGTACTTC
.	TRBJ2-3	TRBV27	.	CASKRRDSTDTQYF	TGTGCCAGCAAGAGGAGGGACAGCACAGATACGCAGTATTTT
TRBD1	TRBJ1-2	TRBV6-1	.	CASAGAGGSYGYTF	TGTGCCAGCGCTGGCGCAGGGGGGAGCTATGGCTACACCTTC
TRBD2	TRBJ2-7	TRBV30	.	CAWSEWGRGKSYEQYF	TGTGCCTGGAGTGAATGGGGGAGGGGTAAGAGCTACGAGCAGTACTTC
TRBD2	TRBJ2-3	TRBV14	.	CASSQDWGSGGTDTQYF	TGTGCCAGCAGCCAAGATTGGGGAAGCGGGGGCACAGATACGCAGTATTTT
.	TRBJ2-1	TRBV4-3	.	CASSQAGTGYNEQFF	TGCGCCAGCAGCCAGGCCGGGACTGGCTACAATGAGCAGTTCTTC
.	TRBJ2-6	TRBV7-9	few	CASSLVVGATASGANVLTF	TGTGCCAGCAGCTTAGTGGTAGGGGCAACAGCTTCTGGGGCCAACGTCCTGACTTTC
.	TRBJ2-3	TRBV5-1	.	CASSLNTPDTQYF	TGCGCCAGCAGCTTGAATACCCCAGATACGCAGTATTTT
.	TRBJ1-6	TRBV7-8	many	CASSGYRENSPLHF	TGTGCCAGCAGCGGCTACAGGGAGAATTCACCCCTCCACTTT
.	TRBJ2-3	TRBV4-3	.	CASSQDERTDTQYF	TGCGCCAGCAGCCAAGATGAGCGCACAGATACGCAGTATTTT
TRBD1	TRBJ2-7	TRBV7-9	few	CASSHLGQKYYEQYF	TGTGCCAGCAGCCATCTGGGACAGAAATACTACGAGCAGTACTTC
TRBD2	TRBJ2-3	TRBV29-1	.	CSVGTSATDTQYF	TGCAGCGTTGGGACTAGCGCCACAGATACGCAGTATTTT
.	TRBJ2-7	TRBV29-1	.	CSVEAETASYEQYF	TGCAGCGTTGAAGCCGAGACGGCATCCTACGAGCAGTACTTC
.	TRBJ2-2	TRBV7-2	.	CASSLVVGAATGELFF	TGTGCCAGCAGCTTAGTAGTGGGGGCGGCCACCGGGGAGCTGTTTTTT
TRBD2	TRBJ2-7	TRBV6-6	few	CASRNSGGTYEQYF	TGTGCCAGCAGGAATAGCGGGGGCACCTACGAGCAGTACTTC
.	TRBJ1-5	TRBV6-1	.	CASSAVSGNSNQPQHF	TGTGCCAGCAGTGCTGTAAGCGGGAACAGCAATCAGCCCCAGCATTTT
.	TRBJ1-2	TRBV7-3	few	CASSFPGTRVYGYTF	TGTGCCAGCAGCTTCCCCGGGACAAGAGTCTATGGCTACACCTTC